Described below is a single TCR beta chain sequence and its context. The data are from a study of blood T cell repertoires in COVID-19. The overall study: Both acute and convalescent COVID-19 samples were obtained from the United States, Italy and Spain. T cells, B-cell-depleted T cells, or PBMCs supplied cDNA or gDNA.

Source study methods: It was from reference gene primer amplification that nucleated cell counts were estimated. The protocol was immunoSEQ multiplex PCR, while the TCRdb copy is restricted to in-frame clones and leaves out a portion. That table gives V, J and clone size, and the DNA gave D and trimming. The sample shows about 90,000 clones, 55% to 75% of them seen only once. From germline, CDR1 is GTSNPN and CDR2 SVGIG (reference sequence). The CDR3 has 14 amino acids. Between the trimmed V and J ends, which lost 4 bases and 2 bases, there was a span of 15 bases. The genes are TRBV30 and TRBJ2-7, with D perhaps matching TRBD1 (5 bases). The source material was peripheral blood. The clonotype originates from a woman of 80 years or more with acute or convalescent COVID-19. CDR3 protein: CAWKLAGSTYEQYF. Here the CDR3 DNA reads TGTGCCTGGAAATTGGCAGGGTCCACCTACGAGCAGTACTTC.